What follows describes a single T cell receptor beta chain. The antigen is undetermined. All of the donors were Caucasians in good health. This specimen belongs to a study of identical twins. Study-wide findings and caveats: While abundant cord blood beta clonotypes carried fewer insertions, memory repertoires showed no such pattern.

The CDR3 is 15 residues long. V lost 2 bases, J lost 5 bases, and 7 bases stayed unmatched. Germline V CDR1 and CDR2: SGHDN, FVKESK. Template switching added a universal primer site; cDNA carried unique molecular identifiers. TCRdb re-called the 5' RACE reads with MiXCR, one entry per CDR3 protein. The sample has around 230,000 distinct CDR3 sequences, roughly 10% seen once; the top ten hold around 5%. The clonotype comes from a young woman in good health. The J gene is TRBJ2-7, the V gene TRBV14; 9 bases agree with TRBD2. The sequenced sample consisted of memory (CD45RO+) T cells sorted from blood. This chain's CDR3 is CASSQYSGRGNEQYF. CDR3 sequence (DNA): TGTGCCAGCAGCCAATATAGCGGGAGAGGGAACGAGCAGTACTTC.